These 30 T cell receptor beta chains share one sample of origin, sequenced in a study of T cell responses to AZD1222 COVID-19 vaccine (dated by TCRdb to 2020 to 2022). The time point label, as the study defines it: baseline before first vaccination. The library was made by the immunoSEQ multiplex PCR assay. TCRdb limited this immuneACCESS table to in-frame rearrangements with V and J called. A share of clones is missing; checked studies link under half to unresolved V genes, and the rest is unexplained. For this sample the table gives around 120,000 clones, of which around 94% were detected only once. The biggest ten clones account for under 2.5% of the sample. The input for sequencing was peripheral blood, taken on day 0 of AZD1222 vaccination. The origin of the receptors is an adult in good health.

The chain has TRBV19 and TRBJ1-4; tentative D call: TRBD1 (5 bases). Trimming shortened V by 1 base and J by 4 bases, and 19 bases separated the two germline ends. The CDR3 is made up of 18 amino acids. Germline V gene lookup returns CDR1 LNHDA and CDR2 SQIVND (reference sequence). DNA for the CDR3: TGTGCCAGTAGTATAGCCCAGGGTCTGGGAGGATATAATGAAAAACTGTTTTTT. Translation: CASSIAQGLGGYNEKLFF. Combining the CDR3 with reference TRBV19 and TRBJ1-4 gives the whole variable domain DGGITQSPKYLFRKEGQNVTLSCEQNLNHDAMYWYRQDPGQGLRLIYYSQIVNDFQKGDIAEGYSVSREKKESFPLTVTSAQKNPTAFYLCASSIAQGLGGYNEKLFFGSGTQLSVL.

The table lists this clone with a count of one. The chain couples TRBV19 to TRBJ1-6; the D is unclear. There are 13 residues in the CDR3. V lost 2 bases and J lost 5, with 4 bases in between. Germline CDR1 is LNHDA and CDR2 is SQIVND (reference sequence). CDR3 in amino acids: CASSIQDNSPLHF. The CDR3 bases are TGTGCCAGTAGTATACAGGATAATTCACCCCTCCACTTT.

V usage is TRBV7-9 and J usage is TRBJ1-5, with D tentatively TRBD1 (5 bases). CDR1 is SEHNR, CDR2 FQNEAQ, per germline (reference sequence). V was pared by 5 bases and J by 6 bases, with 11 bases between. The CDR3 totals 13 residues. DNA for the CDR3: TGTGCCAGCAGCCCAAATCAGGGTCAGCCCCAGCATTTT. Translation: CASSPNQGQPQHF. Together with reference TRBV7-9 and TRBJ1-5, the CDR3 gives the full variable domain: DTGVSQNPRHKITKRGQNVTFRCDPISEHNRLYWYRQTLGQGPEFLTYFQNEAQLEKSRLLSDRFSAERPKGSFSTLEIQRTEQGDSAMYLCASSPNQGQPQHFGDGTRLSIL.

The chain carries TRBV27 and TRBJ1-1, with TRBD1 identical over 7 bases. Germline V lookup: CDR1 MNHEY, CDR2 SMNVEV (reference sequence). The CDR3 runs to 14 residues. V shed 5 bases, J shed 7 bases, and the junction held 10 bases outside the gene matches. The DNA of the CDR3 is TGTGCCAGCAGTCCGACAGGGAGTAGGGGTGAAGCTTTCTTT. Residues: CASSPTGSRGEAFF.

This chain uses TRBV7-8 with TRBJ1-4; the D is unclear. V lost 3 bases and J lost 0, with 14 bases in between. The germline V gene has CDR1 SGHVS and CDR2 FQNEAQ. This CDR3 has 17 amino acids. The CDR3 loop reads CASSFLYTGTTNEKLFF. The DNA for the CDR3 is TGTGCCAGCAGCTTTCTGTACACTGGGACAACTAATGAAAAACTGTTTTTT.

DNA of the CDR3: TGTGCCAGCAGCTCCGGGACGGTGAACACTGAAGCTTTCTTT. Translation: CASSSGTVNTEAFF. The chain links TRBV27 to TRBJ1-1; D perhaps matches TRBD1 (5 bases). Germline V gene sequence: CDR1 MNHEY, CDR2 SMNVEV (reference sequence). The length of the CDR3 is 14 residues. Between the trimmed V and J ends, which lost 6 bases and 0 bases, there was a span of 11 bases.

The chain has TRBV3-1 (or the pseudogene TRBV3-2) and TRBJ1-1, with no clear D. CDR3 length equals 14 residues. V was clipped by 4 bases and J by 0 bases, with 9 bases between them. Germline CDR1 LGHDT, CDR2 YNNKEL (reference sequence). The CDR3 sequence: CASSLGRMNTEAFF. CDR3 in DNA: TGTGCCAGCAGCCTGGGCAGGATGAACACTGAAGCTTTCTTT.

The V call is TRBV11-3, the J call TRBJ1-2; 8 nucleotides match TRBD1. The CDR3 is 12 amino acids. CDR1 is SGHNT and CDR2 is YENEEA in the germline V gene. V shed 1 base, J shed 13 bases, and the junction held 5 bases outside the gene matches. CDR3: CASSLVGTGLTF. DNA for the CDR3: TGTGCCAGCAGCTTAGTAGGGACAGGTCTCACCTTC. Full variable domain (missing parts from reference TRBV11-3 and TRBJ1-2): EAGVVQSPRYKIIEKKQPVAFWCNPISGHNTLYWYLQNLGQGPELLIRYENEEAVDDSQLPKDRFSAERLKGVDSTLKIQPAELGDSAVYLCASSLVGTGLTFGSGTRLTVV.

This clone was seen a handful of times. The chain recombines TRBV27 with TRBJ2-5; 8 bases align to TRBD1. CDR3 length: 16 amino acids. The J segment lost 6 bases and the V segment lost 2 bases, leaving 11 bases of the junction unmatched. CDR1 and CDR2 from the germline V gene are MNHEY and SMNVEV (reference sequence). The CDR3: CASSLEGPGGSKTQYF. In DNA form, the CDR3 reads TGTGCCAGCAGTTTAGAGGGGCCAGGGGGCTCCAAGACCCAGTACTTC.

The chain has TRBV11-2 and TRBJ2-7, with TRBD2 as a possible D gene (6 bases). The CDR3 is made up of 14 amino acids. Per germline, CDR1 SGHAT and CDR2 FQNNGV. Trimming shortened V by 4 bases and J by 0 bases, and 10 bases separated the two germline ends. Written as DNA, the CDR3 is TGTGCCAGCAGCTCCGGAGGGCTCTCCTACGAGCAGTACTTC. Translated: CASSSGGLSYEQYF.

This sequence joins TRBV2 and TRBJ1-2; D is possibly TRBD1 (6 bases). CDR1 is SNHLY, CDR2 FYNNEI, per germline. V was shortened by 7 bases and J by 4 bases, with 10 bases between the two germline ends. The CDR3 is 12 amino acids. The CDR3: CASNRDTYGYTF. As DNA, the CDR3 is TGTGCCAGCAATCGGGACACCTATGGCTACACCTTC.

The V call is TRBV30, the J call TRBJ2-7; TRBD2 aligns across 9 bases. Germline V gives CDR1 GTSNPN, CDR2 SVGIG (reference sequence). V lost 2 bases to trimming and J lost 6 bases; unmatched junction nucleotides: 11. The CDR3 length is 15 residues. The CDR3 DNA sequence: TGTGCCTGGAGTACCCCTTTAGCGGGAGTCCTCGAGCAGTACTTC. This codes for CAWSTPLAGVLEQYF.

V usage is TRBV5-1 and J usage is TRBJ1-2; 8 bases are a match to TRBD1. This CDR3 is 15 amino acids long. The V and J ends lost 0 bases and 4 bases, in that order; junction bases with no gene match: 5. From germline, CDR1 is SGHRS and CDR2 YFSETQ. CDR3 loop: CASSLVSGGVYGYTF. The CDR3 region has the DNA TGCGCCAGCAGCTTGGTGTCAGGGGGCGTCTATGGCTACACCTTC.

The chain links TRBV5-4 to TRBJ1-1, with 7 nucleotides matching TRBD1. V gave up 3 bases and J gave up 3 bases; unmatched junction bases: 8. This CDR3 spans 15 amino acids. Germline CDR1 SGHNT, CDR2 YYREEE (reference sequence). DNA for the CDR3: TGTGCCAGCAGCTCGCTCGGGACAGCGGACACTGAAGCTTTCTTT. Protein: CASSSLGTADTEAFF.

This chain joins TRBV3-1 (or the pseudogene TRBV3-2) and TRBJ1-1, with D perhaps TRBD1 (6 bases). Trimming took 0 bases from V and 0 from J, leaving 14 bases between them. This CDR3 contains 17 residues. Germline V gene sequence: CDR1 LGHDT, CDR2 YNNKEL (reference sequence). The CDR3 reads CASSQDGGLTVNTEAFF. The CDR3 region has the DNA TGTGCCAGCAGCCAAGATGGGGGCCTGACAGTGAACACTGAAGCTTTCTTT.

The V call is TRBV13, the J call TRBJ1-2; possibly TRBD1 for D (5 bases). CDR3 length equals 13 residues. Trimming cost V 4 bases and J 4 bases, with 10 bases left between them. Germline V CDR1 and CDR2: PRHDT, FYEKMQ (reference sequence). Here the CDR3 DNA reads TGTGCCAGCAGCTCTGGGGGGACCTATGGCTACACCTTC. This encodes CASSSGGTYGYTF.

The chain is built from TRBV28 and TRBJ1-1; maybe TRBD1 (6 bases). Germline V gene lookup returns CDR1 MDHEN and CDR2 SYDVKM. The V end was cut by 6 bases, the J end by 5 bases, with 16 bases between. The CDR3 length is 14 residues. CDR3 DNA: TGTGCCAGCAGGGGAGGGGGTACGAAAACTGAAGCTTTCTTT. Protein: CASRGGGTKTEAFF.

The V gene is TRBV6-5, the J gene TRBJ1-3; D gene ambiguous. Deletions cut 7 bases from V and 2 bases from J, with 9 bases between. Looked up from germline, CDR1 is MNHEY and CDR2 is SVGAGI. The length of the CDR3 is 13 residues. CDR3 sequence reads: CASKSGAGNTIYF. CDR3 bases: TGTGCCAGCAAGTCCGGGGCTGGAAACACCATATATTTT.

V is TRBV12-3 or TRBV12-4 and J is TRBJ1-5; D is possibly TRBD1 (5 bases). The V end was cut by 3 bases, the J end by 6 bases, with 6 bases between. CDR3 length equals 12 residues. The DNA of the CDR3 is TGTGCCAGCAGTTTCGGGGCTCAGCCCCAGCATTTT. The encoded protein is CASSFGAQPQHF.

This rearrangement joins TRBV19 to TRBJ2-5; no clear D gene. This CDR3 has 14 residues. The germline gives CDR1 LNHDA, CDR2 SQIVND (reference sequence). Trimming shortened V by 2 bases and J by 1 base, and 8 bases separated the two germline ends. CDR3 sequence reads: CASSISWGQETQYF. DNA for the CDR3: TGTGCCAGTAGTATAAGCTGGGGCCAAGAGACCCAGTACTTC.

The chain is built from TRBV3-1 (or the pseudogene TRBV3-2) and TRBJ2-1; 8 nucleotides match TRBD2. Losses at the gene ends were 4 bases for V and 4 bases for J; bases not matched to a gene: 6. CDR1 LGHDT and CDR2 YNNKEL come from the germline V gene (reference sequence). There are 15 residues in the CDR3. The DNA of the CDR3 is TGTGCCAGCAGCCGTAGCGGGGAGATTTACAATGAGCAGTTCTTC. Amino acid sequence: CASSRSGEIYNEQFF.

In this sample, this clone turned up once. The chain uses TRBV20-1 and TRBJ2-7; TRBD1 aligns across 7 bases. V lost 3 bases, J lost 7 bases, and 12 bases stayed unmatched. The CDR3 has 14 amino acids. Germline loops: CDR1 DFQATT, CDR2 SNEGSKA (reference sequence). This chain's CDR3 is CSASSQGVPWEQYF. The CDR3 nucleotides are TGCAGTGCTAGTTCGCAGGGGGTACCCTGGGAGCAGTACTTC.

The V call is TRBV12-3 or TRBV12-4, the J call TRBJ1-2; the D gene is possibly TRBD1 (5 bases). Trimming took 5 bases from V and 7 from J, leaving 8 bases between them. CDR3 length equals 11 residues. The CDR3 loop reads CASSQGVGYTF. The CDR3 DNA reads TGTGCCAGCAGTCAGGGTGTTGGCTACACCTTC.

Of note for this clone: A junction end diverges from the germline sequence, so it may reflect a read error. This chain links TRBV9 with TRBJ1-3; no reliable D call. Germline CDR1 and CDR2: SGDLS and YYNGEE. The CDR3 is 15 amino acids. The CDR3 nucleotides read TGTGCCAGCAGCGTACGGGCAGGTGCTGGGAACACCATATATTTT. Translating it yields CASSVRAGAGNTIYF.

About this clone: The same CDR3 arises from other DNA sequences in this sample as well. The gene calls are TRBV19 and TRBJ2-2; D call uncertain. Between the trimmed V and J ends, which lost 6 bases and 0 bases, there was a span of 8 bases. This CDR3 spans 14 amino acids. Germline V gives CDR1 LNHDA, CDR2 SQIVND (reference sequence). The CDR3 DNA sequence: TGTGCCAGTAGACGACAAGCGAACACCGGGGAGCTGTTTTTT. Its translation is CASRRQANTGELFF.

This clone was recorded a few times. This rearrangement joins TRBV24-1 to TRBJ1-5, with 7 positions matching TRBD1. Trimming removed 9 bases from V and 4 bases from J; junction bases left unmatched: 17. The CDR3 length is 17 residues. Looked up from germline, CDR1 is KGHDR and CDR2 is SFDVKD. CDR3 amino acids: CATRQRKTGDRNQPQHF. The CDR3 region has the DNA TGTGCCACCCGACAGCGTAAAACAGGGGATAGGAATCAGCCCCAGCATTTT.

This sequence joins TRBV27 and TRBJ1-6, with D possibly matching TRBD1 (5 bases). Trimming pared 6 bases from V and 5 bases from J, leaving 14 bases between. This CDR3 comprises 15 residues. CDR1 MNHEY and CDR2 SMNVEV come from the germline V gene (reference sequence). CDR3 in amino acids: CASRFRDGHNSPLHF. The CDR3 region has the DNA TGTGCCAGCAGATTCCGGGACGGCCATAATTCACCCCTCCACTTT.

CDR3 coding DNA: TGTGCCAGCAGCTTAAGCGGTCCTGCCGCTAACTATGGCTACACCTTC. This translates into CASSLSGPAANYGYTF. The chain links TRBV7-3 to TRBJ1-2; D uncertain. Germline V lookup: CDR1 SGHTA, CDR2 FQGTGA. Trimming shortened V by 1 base and J by 0 bases, and 12 bases separated the two germline ends. The CDR3 totals 16 residues. The full variable domain, in which reference TRBV7-3 and TRBJ1-2 provide the parts outside the CDR3, is GAGVSQTPSNKVTEKGKYVELRCDPISGHTALYWYRQSLGQGPEFLIYFQGTGAADDSGLPNDRFFAVRPEGSVSTLKIQRTERGDSAVYLCASSLSGPAANYGYTFGSGTRLTVV.

The chain couples TRBV4-3 to TRBJ1-1; D not certain. V was cut by 7 bases and J by 1 base, with 10 bases left in between. From germline, CDR1 is LGHNA and CDR2 YSLEER. This CDR3 comprises 13 residues. The CDR3 is CASKDFANTEAFF. DNA of the CDR3: TGCGCCAGCAAGGATTTTGCGAACACTGAAGCTTTCTTT.

The chain carries TRBV6-5 and TRBJ2-1, with D perhaps given as TRBD1 or TRBD2 (5 bases each). The germline CDR1 and CDR2 sequences are MNHEY and SVGAGI. The CDR3 is made up of 13 amino acids. V lost 4 bases, J lost 4 bases, and 8 bases lay in between. The CDR3 here is CASSLGRYNEQFF. CDR3 DNA sequence: TGTGCCAGCAGTTTGGGACGGTACAATGAGCAGTTCTTC.